One sample yielded the 14 T cell receptor beta chains listed below, sequenced in a study of blood T cells in healthy people across ages. Alongside a J-beta primer mix, a sample-barcoded 5' primer served in a second PCR lasting roughly 7 to 11 cycles. Each CDR3 protein is one row after TCRdb ran MiXCR on the 5' RACE reads. The sample lists hundreds of thousands of distinct CDR3 sequences, more than 25% seen once, with 17% in the top ten. The sequencing input was blood. Receptors were obtained from a woman of 80 years or more in good health.

V is TRBV5-1 and J is TRBJ2-1; TRBD1 might be the D (5 bases). The J call may not be correct, given that the DNA end is closer to TRBJ2-7. The CDR3 totals 15 residues. Germline V gene sequence: CDR1 SGHRS, CDR2 YFSETQ. The CDR3 protein is CASSPIGNRHNEQYF. The CDR3 bases are TGCGCCAGCAGCCCCATAGGTAACAGGCACAATGAGCAGTACTTC.

Ten or more counts support this clonotype. The chain uses TRBV20-1 and TRBJ2-5; 8 bases are shared with TRBD1. Germline CDR1 reads DFQATT; CDR2 reads SNEGSKA (reference sequence). Trimming at V came to 4 bases and at J to 7 bases, leaving 14 bases not matched to a gene. CDR3 size: 15 residues. In DNA form, the CDR3 reads TGCAGTGCTATCGGCGGGGCAGGGGGCGGGGTGACCCAGTACTTC. Translated, it gives CSAIGGAGGGVTQYF.

This clonotype was seen a handful of times. The V gene is TRBV6-2 or TRBV6-3, the J gene TRBJ1-5, with D possibly matching TRBD1 (6 bases). From germline, CDR1 is MNHEY and CDR2 SVGEGT. V was shortened by 0 bases and J by 1 base, with 13 bases between the two germline ends. The CDR3 totals 17 residues. The CDR3 DNA follows: TGTGCCAGCAGTTACTCGACAGTAACAGGGAGCAATCAGCCCCAGCATTTT. Its translation: CASSYSTVTGSNQPQHF.

Of note for this clonotype: A read error may be the cause here, since a much bigger clone is one base away. The chain uses TRBV20-1 and TRBJ1-5; D is possibly TRBD1 (6 bases). Germline V gives CDR1 DFQATT, CDR2 SNEGSKA (reference sequence). Trimming removed 5 bases at V and 5 bases at J, with 19 bases between. The CDR3 is 15 amino acids. CDR3 sequence: CSAPTGQGPDQPQHF. DNA of the CDR3: TGCAGTGCTCCGACAGGCCAGGGGCCCGATCAGCCCCAGCATTTT.

This clonotype was observed many times. The CDR3 reads CASSPNRDPDLYGYTF. CDR3 DNA sequence: TGCGCCAGCAGCCCTAACAGGGACCCCGACCTCTATGGCTACACCTTC. The chain is built from TRBV5-1 and TRBJ1-2, with TRBD1 as a possible D gene (6 bases). The CDR3 is 16 residues long. The germline CDR1 and CDR2 sequences are SGHRS and YFSETQ. V shed 4 bases and J shed 4 bases, with 20 bases lying between them.

V and J are TRBV12-3 or TRBV12-4 and TRBJ2-4; 12 nucleotides line up with TRBD1. The end of the DNA is better explained by TRBJ2-7, so the J call may be wrong. The CDR3 contains 14 residues. The CDR3 loop is CASSGGQGAYEQYF. The CDR3 DNA sequence: TGTGCCAGCAGTGGGGGACAGGGGGCGTACGAGCAGTACTTC.

The chain joins TRBV27 to TRBJ1-1; D not certain. This CDR3 spans 14 amino acids. Germline V CDR1 and CDR2: MNHEY, SMNVEV (reference sequence). V lost 2 bases and J lost 1, with 8 bases in between. The CDR3 region has the DNA TGTGCCAGCAGTTTACGACCGAAGAACACTGAAGCTTTCTTT. Translating gives CASSLRPKNTEAFF.

The genes are TRBV20-1 and TRBJ2-5; D is undetermined. V was trimmed by 3 bases and J by 0 bases, leaving 5 bases between them. CDR1 and CDR2 from the germline V gene are DFQATT and SNEGSKA (reference sequence). This CDR3 has 12 residues. The CDR3 loop is CSASRYQETQYF. Here the CDR3 DNA reads TGCAGTGCTAGTCGGTACCAAGAGACCCAGTACTTC.

This clonotype was found many times. CDR3 protein: CATSRDRVVQETQYF. As DNA, the CDR3 is TGTGCCACCAGCAGAGACAGGGTGGTACAAGAGACCCAGTACTTC. The chain links TRBV15 to TRBJ2-5, with D possibly TRBD1 on 5 matching bases. Per germline, CDR1 LNHNV and CDR2 YYDKDF (reference sequence). The CDR3 is made up of 15 amino acids. V was cut by 0 bases and J by 2 bases, with 10 bases left in between.

Turning to this clonotype: A read error is likely, as this CDR3 ends without the conserved phenylalanine or tryptophan. The J gene is TRBJ2-3, the V gene TRBV12-5; 9 nucleotides align to TRBD2. Germline-derived CDR1 and CDR2 are LGHNT and FRNRAP. The CDR3 runs to 14 residues. After removal of 5 bases from V and 1 base from J, the junction contained 1 base not matched to a gene. CDR3 sequence (DNA): TGTGCTAGTGGTCGGACTAGCGGCACAGATACGCAGTATTGT. It specifies CASGRTSGTDTQYC.

As DNA, the CDR3 is TGTGCCAGCAGAACCGGGACAGGTCACTACGAGCAGTACTTC. Translation gives CASRTGTGHYEQYF. The V call is TRBV6-1, the J call TRBJ2-7; TRBD1 aligns across 8 bases. The CDR3 length is 14 residues. V shed 6 bases, J shed 3 bases, and the junction held 7 bases outside the gene matches. The germline V gene has CDR1 MNHNS and CDR2 SASEGT.

In its sample, this clonotype was seen many times. The rearrangement uses TRBV7-9 and TRBJ1-4; D unresolved. The germline V and J ends were trimmed by 3 bases and 0 bases, with 2 bases remaining between them. Germline CDR1 reads SEHNR; CDR2 reads FQNEAQ (reference sequence). This CDR3 spans 13 amino acids. The CDR3 nucleotides read TGTGCCAGCAGCTTTGCAACTAATGAAAAACTGTTTTTT. It is translated as CASSFATNEKLFF.

CDR3 bases: TGTGCCAGCAGCCCCGCGGGGGGCGAGAACTATGGCTACACCTTC. Translating it yields CASSPAGGENYGYTF. The chain has TRBV14 and TRBJ1-2; possibly TRBD1 for D (6 bases). V was pared by 4 bases and J by 2 bases, with 14 bases between. This CDR3 contains 15 residues. Germline V gives CDR1 SGHDN, CDR2 FVKESK. The full variable domain, in which reference TRBV14 and TRBJ1-2 provide the parts outside the CDR3, is EAGVTQFPSHSVIEKGQTVTLRCDPISGHDNLYWYRRVMGKEIKFLLHFVKESKQDESGMPNNRFLAERTGGTYSTLKVQPAELEDSGVYFCASSPAGGENYGYTFGSGTRLTVV.

Only a few counts were recorded for this clonotype. The J gene is TRBJ2-3, the V gene TRBV28; 8 bases align to TRBD2. Per germline, CDR1 MDHEN and CDR2 SYDVKM. V lost 6 bases to trimming and J lost 1 base; unmatched junction nucleotides: 15. The length of the CDR3 is 18 residues. The CDR3 region has the DNA TGTGCCAGCAGCCTTAGCGGGGCTATTCCCTCTGGCACAGATACGCAGTATTTT. Its protein is CASSLSGAIPSGTDTQYF.